This TCR beta chain emerged from a study of a mutant IDH1 vaccine in newly diagnosed glioma. Turning to the study itself: Treated patients had a mean age of approximately 40 years and a sex split that was around 62% male and 37.5% female. Radiotherapy, temozolomide, or both had been given previously, and both were given to most.

As regards this clone: Its antigen remains unknown.

Assay: immunoSEQ multiplex PCR; the TCRdb copy retains only in-frame clones and omits some. The data hold about 98,000 clones, with 70% to 90% observed a single time. Study-wide results and limits: Of the patients, 80% to 95% had vaccine-induced immune responses.

Documented time point: baseline, week 1 (first vaccination visit). Treatment reported: pre-vaccination baseline after standard-of-care therapy. Deletions cut 3 bases from V and 8 bases from J, with 21 bases between. Per the germline V gene, CDR1 is SGHAT and CDR2 is FQNNGV. The CDR3 spans 16 residues. The clonotype comes from a woman in her fifties or sixties with glioma. Sequencing used PBMCs, obtained from a glioma patient treated with radiotherapy, temozolomide or both. The chain is built from TRBV11-2 and TRBJ2-3; a weak D match, TRBD1 (5 bases). The DNA for the CDR3 is TGTGCCAGCAGCTTGGTATATAGTGGGCCTAGGGGTACGCAGTATTTT. It codes for CASSLVYSGPRGTQYF.